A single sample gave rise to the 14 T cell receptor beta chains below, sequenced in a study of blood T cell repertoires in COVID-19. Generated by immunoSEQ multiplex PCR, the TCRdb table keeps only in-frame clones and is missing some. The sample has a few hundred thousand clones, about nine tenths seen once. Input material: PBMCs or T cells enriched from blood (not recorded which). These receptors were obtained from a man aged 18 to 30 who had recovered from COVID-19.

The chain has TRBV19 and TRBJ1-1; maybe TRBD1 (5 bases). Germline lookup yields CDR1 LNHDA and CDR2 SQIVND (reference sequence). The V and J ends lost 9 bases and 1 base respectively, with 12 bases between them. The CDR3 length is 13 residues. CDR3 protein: CASGSTGNTEAFF. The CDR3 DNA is TGTGCCAGCGGAAGTACAGGGAACACTGAAGCTTTCTTT.

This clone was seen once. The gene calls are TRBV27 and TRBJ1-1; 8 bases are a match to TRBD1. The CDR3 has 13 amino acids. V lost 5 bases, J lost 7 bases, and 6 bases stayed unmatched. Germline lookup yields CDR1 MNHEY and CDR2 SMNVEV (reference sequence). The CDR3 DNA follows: TGTGCCAGCAGTCAACACACAGGGGGTGAAGCTTTCTTT. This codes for CASSQHTGGEAFF.

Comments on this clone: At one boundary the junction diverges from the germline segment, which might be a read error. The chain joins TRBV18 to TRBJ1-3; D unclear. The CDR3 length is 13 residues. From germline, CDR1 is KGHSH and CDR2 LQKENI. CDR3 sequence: CASSPPNGDTIYF. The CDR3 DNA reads TGTGCCAGCTCACCACCTAATGGAGACACCATATATTTT.

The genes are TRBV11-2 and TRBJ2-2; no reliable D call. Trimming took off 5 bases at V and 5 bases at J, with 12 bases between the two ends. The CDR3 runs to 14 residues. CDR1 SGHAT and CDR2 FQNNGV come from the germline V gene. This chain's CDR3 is CASSPQAKTGELFF. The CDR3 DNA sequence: TGTGCCAGCAGCCCCCAGGCCAAGACCGGGGAGCTGTTTTTT.

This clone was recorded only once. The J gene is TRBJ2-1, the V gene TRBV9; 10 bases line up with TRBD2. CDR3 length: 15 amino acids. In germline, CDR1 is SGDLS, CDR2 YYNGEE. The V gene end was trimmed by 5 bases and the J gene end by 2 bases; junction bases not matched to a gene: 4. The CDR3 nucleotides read TGTGCCAGCAGTGCCAGCGGGAGGGCCTACAATGAGCAGTTCTTC. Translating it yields CASSASGRAYNEQFF.

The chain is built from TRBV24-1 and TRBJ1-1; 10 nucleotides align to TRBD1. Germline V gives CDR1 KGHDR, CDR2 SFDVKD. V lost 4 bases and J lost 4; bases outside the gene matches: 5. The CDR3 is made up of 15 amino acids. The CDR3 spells CATSDPTGGGTEAFF. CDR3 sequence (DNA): TGTGCCACCAGTGACCCGACAGGGGGCGGCACTGAAGCTTTCTTT.

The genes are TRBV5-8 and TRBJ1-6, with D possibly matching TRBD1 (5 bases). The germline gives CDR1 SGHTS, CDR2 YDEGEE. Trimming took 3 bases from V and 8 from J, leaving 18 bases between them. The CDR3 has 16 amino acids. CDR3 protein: CASSSPTVSWYSPLHF. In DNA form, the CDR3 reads TGTGCCAGCAGCTCCCCGACAGTCTCCTGGTATTCACCCCTCCACTTT.

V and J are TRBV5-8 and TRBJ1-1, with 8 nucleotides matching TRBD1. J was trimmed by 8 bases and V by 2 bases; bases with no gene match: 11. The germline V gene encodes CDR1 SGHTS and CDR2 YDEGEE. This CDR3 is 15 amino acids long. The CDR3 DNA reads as TGTGCCAGCAGCTTACTCACAGGGGGGTACTCGGAAGCTTTCTTT. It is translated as CASSLLTGGYSEAFF.

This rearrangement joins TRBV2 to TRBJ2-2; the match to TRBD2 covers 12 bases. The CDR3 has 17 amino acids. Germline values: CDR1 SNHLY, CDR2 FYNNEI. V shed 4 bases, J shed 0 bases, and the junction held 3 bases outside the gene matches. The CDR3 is CASSGLAGASNTGELFF. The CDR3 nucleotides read TGTGCCAGCAGTGGACTAGCGGGGGCTTCGAACACCGGGGAGCTGTTTTTT.

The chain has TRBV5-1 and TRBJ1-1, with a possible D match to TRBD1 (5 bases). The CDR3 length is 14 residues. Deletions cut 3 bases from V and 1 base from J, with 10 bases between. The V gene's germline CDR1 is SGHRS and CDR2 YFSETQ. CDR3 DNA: TGCGCCAGCAGCTATCGGGGGACGAACACTGAAGCTTTCTTT. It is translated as CASSYRGTNTEAFF. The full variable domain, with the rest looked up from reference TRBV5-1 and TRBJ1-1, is KAGVTQTPRYLIKTRGQQVTLSCSPISGHRSVSWYQQTPGQGLQFLFEYFSETQRNKGNFPGRFSGRQFSNSRSEMNVSTLELGDSALYLCASSYRGTNTEAFFGQGTRLTVV.

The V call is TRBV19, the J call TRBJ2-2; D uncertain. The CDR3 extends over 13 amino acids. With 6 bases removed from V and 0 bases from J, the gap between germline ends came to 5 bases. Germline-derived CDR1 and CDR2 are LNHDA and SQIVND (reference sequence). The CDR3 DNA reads TGTGCCAGTAGACTATCGAACACCGGGGAGCTGTTTTTT. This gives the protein CASRLSNTGELFF.

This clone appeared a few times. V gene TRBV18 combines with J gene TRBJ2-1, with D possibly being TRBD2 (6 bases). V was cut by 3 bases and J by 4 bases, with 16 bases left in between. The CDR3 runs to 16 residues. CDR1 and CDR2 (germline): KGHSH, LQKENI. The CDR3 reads CASSPINPRGYNEQFF. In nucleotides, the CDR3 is TGTGCCAGCTCACCGATTAACCCGCGGGGTTACAATGAGCAGTTCTTC.

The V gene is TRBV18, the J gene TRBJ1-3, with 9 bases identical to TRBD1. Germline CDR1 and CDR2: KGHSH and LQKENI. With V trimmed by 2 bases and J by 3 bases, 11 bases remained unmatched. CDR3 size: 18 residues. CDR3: CASSPTPGQGRSGNTIYF. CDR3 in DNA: TGTGCCAGCTCACCAACTCCGGGACAGGGAAGGAGTGGAAACACCATATATTTT.

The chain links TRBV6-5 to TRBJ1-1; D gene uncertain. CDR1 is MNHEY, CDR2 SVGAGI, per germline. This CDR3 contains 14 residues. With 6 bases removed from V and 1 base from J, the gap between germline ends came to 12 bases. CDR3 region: CASSRSLGNTEAFF. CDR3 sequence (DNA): TGTGCCAGCAGCCGGAGTTTGGGGAACACTGAAGCTTTCTTT.